Below are 18 T cell receptor beta chains sequenced from a single sample in a study of cytomegalovirus exposure and HLA in healthy donors. Primers for the PCR totalled 60 Vbeta and 13 Jbeta. Assay used: immunoSEQ multiplex PCR; TCRdb lists only in-frame clones, some missing. The data contain some 90,000 clones, approximately 80% of them singletons. Sequencing used PBMCs. These receptors were taken from a man aged 35 to 55 in good health and CMV-seronegative.

This clone was seen just once. The sample has other DNA sequences that encode this CDR3 too. The gene calls are TRBV2 and TRBJ1-4; 10 bases fit TRBD1. The germline V gene encodes CDR1 SNHLY and CDR2 FYNNEI. The CDR3 contains 19 residues. V gave up 8 bases and J gave up 2 bases; unmatched junction bases: 17. The CDR3, as DNA: TGTGCCAGCTTCCTGCCGGGGACAGGGGTTTCTGGCACTAATGAAAAACTGTTTTTT. Translating it yields CASFLPGTGVSGTNEKLFF. Drawing the rest from reference TRBV2 and TRBJ1-4, the complete variable domain is EPEVTQTPSHQVTQMGQEVILRCVPISNHLYFYWYRQILGQKVEFLVSFYNNEISEKSEIFDDQFSVERPDGSNFTLKIRSTKLEDSAMYFCASFLPGTGVSGTNEKLFFGSGTQLSVL.

Here the CDR3 DNA reads TGTGCCAGCCGTGCACGGGGGGCTGGAGGGCCCCAGCATTTT. Translating it yields CASRARGAGGPQHF. The chain recombines TRBV5-6 with TRBJ1-5; tentative D call: TRBD1 (6 bases). Trimming took 7 bases from V and 9 from J, leaving 20 bases between them. CDR1 is SGHDT, CDR2 YYEEEE, per germline. CDR3 length: 14 residues.

As DNA, the CDR3 is TGTGCCACCACCACAGGGGAAGCTGAAGCTTTCTTT. It translates to CATTTGEAEAFF. The chain employs TRBV15 and TRBJ1-1; 7 bases map to TRBD1. V lost 7 bases to trimming and J lost 6 bases; unmatched junction nucleotides: 5. Germline values: CDR1 LNHNV, CDR2 YYDKDF (reference sequence). CDR3 length: 12 residues.

The chain recombines TRBV4-1 with TRBJ1-1, with 11 bases fitting TRBD1. V trimming: 4 bases; J trimming: 1 base; junction bases outside the gene matches: 11. CDR1 MGHRA and CDR2 YSYEKL come from the germline V gene. The CDR3 runs 18 residues. CDR3 residues: CASSLKDRGRVGNTEAFF. The CDR3 DNA sequence: TGCGCCAGCAGCCTTAAGGACAGGGGGCGTGTAGGGAACACTGAAGCTTTCTTT.

This clone was detected only a few times. V is TRBV5-4 and J is TRBJ2-6; 9 positions match TRBD2. Germline V lookup: CDR1 SGHNT, CDR2 YYREEE (reference sequence). This CDR3 is 17 amino acids long. Trimming cost V 2 bases and J 0 bases; bases outside gene matches: 3. CDR3 DNA sequence: TGTGCCAGCAGCTTTAGCGGGGGTCCCTCTGGGGCCAACGTCCTGACTTTC. Protein product: CASSFSGGPSGANVLTF. Drawing the rest from reference TRBV5-4 and TRBJ2-6, the complete variable domain is ETGVTQSPTHLIKTRGQQVTLRCSSQSGHNTVSWYQQALGQGPQFIFQYYREEENGRGNFPPRFSGLQFPNYSSELNVNALELDDSALYLCASSFSGGPSGANVLTFGAGSRLTVL.

This clone occurred a few times. The V gene is TRBV13, the J gene TRBJ2-7; 7 bases are shared with TRBD1. This CDR3 is 16 amino acids long. Germline CDR1 and CDR2: PRHDT and FYEKMQ (reference sequence). Unmatched junction bases numbered 12, after V lost 5 bases and J lost 2 bases. CDR3 DNA sequence: TGTGCCAGCAGCACCTGGGGACAGTGGACGACCTACGAGCAGTACTTC. The encoded protein is CASSTWGQWTTYEQYF.

J is TRBJ2-5 and V is TRBV15, with TRBD2 matching over 8 bases. The assigned J gene may be wrong: the sequence end matches TRBJ2-7 better. Germline V gene data show CDR1 as LNHNV and CDR2 as YYDKDF (reference sequence). This CDR3 has 15 amino acids. For the CDR3, the DNA is TGTGCCACCAGCAGAGCCCCGGGGGGGTTTCTCGAGCAGTACTTC. Its protein product is CATSRAPGGFLEQYF.

This clone turned up a few times. CDR3 nucleotide sequence: TGTGCCAGCAATCACGAGGCGGGGGGGATCACAGATACGCAGTATTTT. It yields the protein CASNHEAGGITDTQYF. V is TRBV4-2 and J is TRBJ2-3, with 9 nucleotides matching TRBD2. Per the germline V gene, CDR1 is LGHNA and CDR2 is YNFKEQ. With V trimmed by 7 bases and J by 2 bases, 10 bases remained unmatched. This CDR3 region has 16 residues.

This clone was detected only once. The chain uses TRBV4-2 and TRBJ2-3; TRBD2 is a possible D gene (5 bases). The ends were cut back, 0 bases at V and 5 bases at J, with 9 bases in the middle. The germline V gene encodes CDR1 LGHNA and CDR2 YNFKEQ. The CDR3 totals 14 residues. The DNA for the CDR3 is TGTGCCAGCAGCCAAGAGCGGGCGGGAGATACGCAGTATTTT. It translates to CASSQERAGDTQYF.

The chain couples TRBV7-2 to TRBJ2-1; possibly TRBD1 for D (5 bases). The CDR3 has 14 amino acids. CDR1 is SGHTA and CDR2 is FQGNSA in the germline V gene. V lost 1 base, J lost 10 bases, and 14 bases lay in between. For the CDR3, the DNA is TGTGCCAGCAGCTTAGTGGAGCCCAGGGCGGAGCAGTTCTTC. Its protein product is CASSLVEPRAEQFF.

This chain links TRBV11-2 with TRBJ2-3; 8 nucleotides align to TRBD2. Per germline, CDR1 SGHAT and CDR2 FQNNGV. This CDR3 is 16 amino acids long. J was trimmed by 2 bases and V by 4 bases; bases with no gene match: 8. DNA for the CDR3: TGTGCCAGCAGCTCCCAAGCGGGGGTGTCCACAGATACGCAGTATTTT. Protein sequence: CASSSQAGVSTDTQYF. The whole variable domain, filled in from reference TRBV11-2 and TRBJ2-3, reads EAGVAQSPRYKIIEKRQSVAFWCNPISGHATLYWYQQILGQGPKLLIQFQNNGVVDDSQLPKDRFSAERLKGVDSTLKIQPAKLEDSAVYLCASSSQAGVSTDTQYFGPGTRLTVL.

The V call is TRBV5-1, the J call TRBJ1-4; D is perhaps TRBD1 (6 bases). The CDR3 spans 15 residues. CDR1 is SGHRS and CDR2 is YFSETQ in the germline V gene. V lost 0 bases and J lost 3, with 9 bases in between. CDR3 in amino acids: CASSLEGVANEKLFF. In nucleotides, the CDR3 is TGCGCCAGCAGCTTGGAGGGGGTGGCTAATGAAAAACTGTTTTTT.

V usage is TRBV5-6 and J usage is TRBJ2-6; possibly TRBD1 for D (5 bases). V gave up 5 bases and J gave up 12 bases, with 15 bases separating them. The CDR3 is 13 residues long. From germline, CDR1 is SGHDT and CDR2 YYEEEE. The CDR3 DNA follows: TGTGCCAGCAGACCACAGGACCGCAGCGTCCTGACTTTC. Translated: CASRPQDRSVLTF.

The V gene is TRBV6-4, the J gene TRBJ1-1, with 8 bases aligning to TRBD1. This CDR3 has 15 residues. With V trimmed by 9 bases and J by 0 bases, 9 bases remained unmatched. In germline, CDR1 is MRHNA, CDR2 SNTAGT. The CDR3 nucleotides are TGTGCCAGAATCGGACAGGGCGTTATGAACACTGAAGCTTTCTTT. The encoded protein is CARIGQGVMNTEAFF.

This clone was seen only a few times. V usage is TRBV15 and J usage is TRBJ2-3; 12 positions agree with TRBD2. Germline values: CDR1 LNHNV, CDR2 YYDKDF (reference sequence). The CDR3 loop spans 15 amino acids. After removal of 2 bases from V and 4 bases from J, the junction contained 1 base not matched to a gene. CDR3 amino acids: CATSRLAGGPDTQYF. The CDR3 DNA follows: TGTGCCACCAGCAGACTAGCGGGGGGGCCAGATACGCAGTATTTT.

V gene TRBV4-1 combines with J gene TRBJ1-5, with 7 bases matching TRBD1. The CDR3 runs to 16 residues. Germline V gene data show CDR1 as MGHRA and CDR2 as YSYEKL. V dropped 3 bases and J dropped 0; count of bases not matched to a gene: 5. The CDR3 here is CASSHINRGSNQPQHF. The CDR3 nucleotides read TGCGCCAGCAGCCACATAAACAGGGGTAGCAATCAGCCCCAGCATTTT.

The genes are TRBV29-1 and TRBJ1-2, with 7 bases matching TRBD1. The CDR3 consists of 13 residues. Germline-derived CDR1 and CDR2 are SQVTM and ANQGSEA. J lost 4 bases, V lost 3 bases, and 5 bases had no gene match. The CDR3 region is CSVDDRDIYGYTF. The CDR3 nucleotides are TGCAGCGTTGATGACAGGGACATCTATGGCTACACCTTC.

The genes are TRBV7-2 and TRBJ2-7, with D tentatively TRBD2 (5 bases). The germline V and J ends were trimmed by 2 bases and 6 bases, with 14 bases remaining between them. This CDR3 has 14 amino acids. Germline-derived CDR1 and CDR2 are SGHTA and FQGNSA. CDR3 in amino acids: CASSLSSGFGEQYF. For the CDR3, the DNA is TGTGCCAGCAGCTTATCCAGCGGATTCGGCGAGCAGTACTTC.